This T cell receptor beta chain was recovered during a study of PD-L1 blockade in urothelial cancer. The overall study: Of roughly 30 patients, just under 26 were males with bladder-origin urothelial cancer. Analyses were performed on blood at 3 weeks after treatment start (the second dose) and at 6 weeks. Blood-derived samples held a median 141,255 T cells.

As to time point: peripheral blood 6 weeks after treatment start. The diagnosis in patients was locally advanced or metastatic urothelial carcinoma. Clones were sequenced by immunoSEQ multiplex PCR, and TCRdb holds only the in-frame ones, with some missing. The sample holds 75,000 to 95,000 clones; under 95% are singletons and the top ten take over 0.7%. CDR3 length: 16 amino acids. Germline CDR1 and CDR2: KGHSH and LQKENI. Trimming shortened V by 5 bases and J by 0 bases, and 16 bases separated the two germline ends. Here the sequenced sample was PBMCs, taken around atezolizumab (anti-PD-L1) treatment. This receptor was taken from a woman older than 75 with urothelial cancer. The chain is built from TRBV18 and TRBJ1-2; a weak D match, TRBD1 (5 bases). The CDR3: CASSAIQGEANYGYTF. CDR3 nucleotide sequence: TGTGCCAGCTCAGCAATTCAAGGGGAAGCTAACTATGGCTACACCTTC.